A single sample is the source of the 16 T cell receptor beta chains below, sequenced in a study of CD4 T cells in relation to SARS-CoV-2 and coronaviruses. TCRdb keeps only in-frame clones here, not all; method: immunoSEQ multiplex PCR. The table includes roughly 71,000 clones, about 89% detected once. The unexposed donors gave CD4+ T cells in about 2010-2018, prior to COVID-19. Sequencing was performed on memory CD4+ T cells from PBMCs. The receptors were gathered from a human donor in good health.

This chain links TRBV30 with TRBJ1-1; a weak D match, TRBD1 (6 bases). Per the germline V gene, CDR1 is GTSNPN and CDR2 is SVGIG (reference sequence). The germline V and J ends were trimmed by 0 bases and 3 bases, with 20 bases remaining between them. This CDR3 contains 17 residues. The CDR3 region is CAWSVQGAGRGDTEAFF. CDR3 bases: TGTGCCTGGAGTGTACAGGGAGCGGGAAGGGGCGACACTGAAGCTTTCTTT.

The rearrangement uses TRBV7-2 and TRBJ2-7; 11 bases match TRBD1. The V segment lost 1 base and the J segment 6 bases; nucleotides outside the gene matches: 8. The length of the CDR3 is 16 residues. Germline loops: CDR1 SGHTA, CDR2 FQGNSA. CDR3 bases: TGTGCCAGCAGCTTAGAATACCCGGGACAGGGGGGCGAGCAGTACTTC. Its translation is CASSLEYPGQGGEQYF.

The chain employs TRBV29-1 and TRBJ2-3; D is perhaps TRBD1 or TRBD2 (5 bases each). Looked up from germline, CDR1 is SQVTM and CDR2 is ANQGSEA. The germline V and J ends were trimmed by 8 bases and 6 bases, with 18 bases remaining between them. This CDR3 comprises 13 residues. CDR3 DNA sequence: TGCAGCAGCCTACTGGGGGTGGGTGATACGCAGTATTTT. Translating gives CSSLLGVGDTQYF.

This clone has only a few counts. This chain links TRBV10-3 with TRBJ1-1, with TRBD1 as a possible D gene (6 bases). There are 13 residues in the CDR3. Germline V CDR1 and CDR2: ENHRY, SYGVKD. Deletions cut 2 bases from V and 8 bases from J, with 12 bases between. The CDR3 here is CAISEPNGQEAFF. In nucleotides, the CDR3 is TGTGCCATCAGTGAGCCGAATGGACAGGAAGCTTTCTTT.

V usage is TRBV19 and J usage is TRBJ2-7, with no clear D. Germline loops: CDR1 LNHDA, CDR2 SQIVND (reference sequence). This CDR3 region has 14 residues. Trimming pared 5 bases from V and 7 bases from J, leaving 18 bases between. CDR3 in DNA: TGTGCCAGTAGTGTGGTGGGGTCCTTGAGGGAGCAGTACTTC. Encoded protein: CASSVVGSLREQYF.

V and J are TRBV3-1 (or the pseudogene TRBV3-2) and TRBJ1-1; D call uncertain. The V end was cut by 1 base, the J end by 0 bases, with 12 bases between. This CDR3 has 16 amino acids. CDR1 is LGHDT, CDR2 YNNKEL, per germline (reference sequence). The CDR3 sequence: CASSQGWRLLNTEAFF. CDR3 DNA: TGTGCCAGCAGCCAAGGGTGGAGGCTCTTGAACACTGAAGCTTTCTTT.

DNA for the CDR3: TGTGCCAGCAGCTTAGGGGCAGGGGATGGCTACACCTTC. Amino acid sequence: CASSLGAGDGYTF. The rearrangement links TRBV7-2 to TRBJ1-2; D may be TRBD1 (6 bases). The germline V and J ends were trimmed by 1 base and 6 bases, with 9 bases remaining between them. The CDR3 spans 13 residues. Germline lookup yields CDR1 SGHTA and CDR2 FQGNSA.

A few counts support this clone. The genes are TRBV27 and TRBJ2-7; D is ambiguous. Germline V gene data show CDR1 as MNHEY and CDR2 as SMNVEV (reference sequence). V was trimmed by 8 bases and J by 10 bases, leaving 15 bases between them. The CDR3 is 11 amino acids. CDR3 residues: CASGKNPRQYF. Here the CDR3 DNA reads TGTGCCAGCGGGAAGAACCCCCGCCAGTACTTC.

This clone has just one count. This sequence joins TRBV4-2 and TRBJ1-1, with unresolved D. Germline V CDR1 and CDR2: LGHNA, YNFKEQ. The CDR3 is made up of 14 amino acids. Deletions cut 3 bases from V and 0 bases from J, with 8 bases between. In nucleotides, the CDR3 is TGTGCCAGCAGCCAGGAACGGGTGAACACTGAAGCTTTCTTT. Translating gives CASSQERVNTEAFF.

This chain joins TRBV30 and TRBJ2-5; D is uncertain. Trimming took 1 base from V and 2 from J, leaving 8 bases between them. The CDR3 runs to 13 residues. Germline loops: CDR1 GTSNPN, CDR2 SVGIG (reference sequence). The CDR3 reads CAWSDVRQETQYF. CDR3 DNA sequence: TGTGCCTGGAGTGATGTTAGGCAAGAGACCCAGTACTTC. The full variable domain, rest sourced from reference TRBV30 and TRBJ2-5, is SQTIHQWPATLVQPVGSPLSLECTVEGTSNPNLYWYRQAAGRGLQLLFYSVGIGQISSEVPQNLSASRPQDRQFILSSKKLLLSDSGFYLCAWSDVRQETQYFGPGTRLLVL.

V gene TRBV14 combines with J gene TRBJ1-5, with unresolved D. This CDR3 region has 14 residues. CDR1 and CDR2 from the germline V gene are SGHDN and FVKESK. V lost 6 bases, J lost 0 bases, and 9 bases lay in between. The CDR3 spells CASSPSNSNQPQHF. CDR3 in DNA: TGTGCCAGCAGTCCAAGTAATAGCAATCAGCCCCAGCATTTT.

The chain joins TRBV28 to TRBJ1-2, with a possible D match to TRBD1 (5 bases). This CDR3 is built from 14 residues. The ends were cut back, 6 bases at V and 3 bases at J, with 14 bases in the middle. The germline V gene encodes CDR1 MDHEN and CDR2 SYDVKM. CDR3 DNA: TGTGCCAGCAGAACCGGGGGAGCCCACTATGGCTACACCTTC. This sequence encodes CASRTGGAHYGYTF.

In regard to this clone: Within the sample, other DNA sequences also encode this same CDR3. The rearrangement joins TRBV6-4 to TRBJ1-1, with a possible D match to TRBD1 (5 bases). From germline, CDR1 is MRHNA and CDR2 SNTAGT. The CDR3 runs 14 residues. Between the trimmed V and J ends, which lost 2 bases and 4 bases, there was a span of 11 bases. CDR3 amino acids: CASSDTSRGTEAFF. Written as DNA, the CDR3 is TGTGCCAGCAGTGACACATCAAGGGGCACTGAAGCTTTCTTT.

The chain has TRBV19 and TRBJ2-3, with 8 bases that match TRBD1. The germline V gene encodes CDR1 LNHDA and CDR2 SQIVND (reference sequence). CDR3 length: 14 residues. V shed 5 bases and J 5 bases; nucleotides not matched to a gene: 6. CDR3 DNA sequence: TGTGCCAGTAGTCGCGACAGGGGAGGAGATACGCAGTATTTT. Residues: CASSRDRGGDTQYF.

The chain carries TRBV7-3 and TRBJ1-1; D remains unclear. Germline V gives CDR1 SGHTA, CDR2 FQGTGA. The CDR3 has 13 residues. With 1 base removed from V and 1 base from J, the gap between germline ends came to 4 bases. The DNA for the CDR3 is TGTGCCAGCAGCTTAAATACGAACACTGAAGCTTTCTTT. This codes for CASSLNTNTEAFF.

This chain joins TRBV7-9 and TRBJ2-7; no clear D gene. Looked up from germline, CDR1 is SEHNR and CDR2 is FQNEAQ (reference sequence). The CDR3 is made up of 15 amino acids. Trimming took off 5 bases at V and 7 bases at J, with 21 bases between the two ends. The CDR3 is CASSGGDRAHLEQYF. The DNA for the CDR3 is TGTGCCAGCAGCGGCGGAGACCGGGCCCACTTAGAGCAGTACTTC. Full variable domain (remainder filled in from reference TRBV7-9 and TRBJ2-7): DTGVSQNPRHKITKRGQNVTFRCDPISEHNRLYWYRQTLGQGPEFLTYFQNEAQLEKSRLLSDRFSAERPKGSFSTLEIQRTEQGDSAMYLCASSGGDRAHLEQYFGPGTRLTVT.